The 10 T cell receptor beta chains in this list originate from one sample, sequenced in a study of tumor and adjacent non-tumor tissue in lung cancer. No cell sorting was done before RNA was extracted from the tissue. The library came from three nested PCR rounds adapted from ARM-PCR protocols. TCRdb re-derived calls from the multiplex PCR reads in MiXCR, one entry per CDR3 protein. Among under 150,000 distinct CDR3 sequences, approximately 66% were seen once, and the ten largest hold roughly 13%. What was sequenced was lung tumor tissue. These receptors were taken from a man aged 25 to 45 with non-small cell lung cancer.

This clonotype was seen more than once but under ten times. This chain connects TRBV12-3 or TRBV12-4 to TRBJ1-2; no definite D call. Trimming took off 5 bases at V and 7 bases at J, with 8 bases between the two ends. The CDR3 length is 11 residues. Here the CDR3 reads CASSDWTGYTF. The DNA for the CDR3 is TGTGCCAGCAGTGATTGGACTGGCTACACCTTC.

Worth noting for this clonotype: This clone may be a read error of a much larger clone one base away. The rearrangement links TRBV7-3 to TRBJ2-1, with D tentatively TRBD1 (5 bases). The V gene's germline CDR1 is SGHTA and CDR2 FQGTGA. CDR3 size: 13 residues. The CDR3 DNA is TGTGCCAGCAGCCTCGAGGACAACAATGAGCAGATCTTC. It yields the protein CASSLEDNNEQIF.

The V and J genes are TRBV11-2 and TRBJ2-5; 8 nucleotides match TRBD1. The CDR3 extends over 13 amino acids. In germline, CDR1 is SGHAT, CDR2 FQNNGV. CDR3 bases: TGTACTAGCAGCTTGAACAGGGGGGAGACCCAGTACTTC. This gives the protein CTSSLNRGETQYF.

As regards this clonotype: This clone may be a read error of a much larger clone one base away. The chain recombines TRBV5-1 with TRBJ2-3, with D perhaps matching TRBD1 (6 bases). Germline CDR1 is SGHRS and CDR2 is YFSETQ. V was pared by 4 bases and J by 5 bases, with 20 bases between. The CDR3 is made up of 16 amino acids. CDR3: CASSNLPQGSGDTQYF. The CDR3 DNA follows: TGCGCCAGCAGCAACCTACCACAGGGTTCGGGAGATACGCAGTATTTT.

J is TRBJ1-1 and V is TRBV7-3, with 7 bases identical to TRBD1. Per the germline V gene, CDR1 is SGHTA and CDR2 is FQGTGA. With V trimmed by 3 bases and J by 4 bases, 8 bases remained unmatched. CDR3 length equals 15 residues. CDR3 DNA sequence: TGTGCCAGCAGCTTTAACGACAGGGTTGGCACTGAAGCTTTCTTT. It encodes CASSFNDRVGTEAFF.

A note on this clonotype: A much more abundant neighbour one base away suggests this may be a read error. Since the CDR3 does not end with the conserved phenylalanine or tryptophan, this likely comes from a read error. The chain joins TRBV20-1 to TRBJ1-5; 7 positions match TRBD1. V shed 6 bases, J shed 4 bases, and the junction held 6 bases outside the gene matches. Germline V gene data show CDR1 as DFQATT and CDR2 as SNEGSKA (reference sequence). The CDR3 sequence is 13 residues long. The CDR3 loop reads CSAQGQPNQPQHL. The CDR3 DNA follows: TGCAGTGCCCAGGGACAGCCAAATCAGCCCCAGCATCTT.

This clonotype was counted at least ten times. The chain joins TRBV29-1 to TRBJ2-7; tentative D call: TRBD1 (6 bases). Germline CDR1 SQVTM, CDR2 ANQGSEA. Deletions cut 7 bases from V and 4 bases from J, with 26 bases between. This CDR3 spans 16 amino acids. CDR3 amino acids: CSAANGWAGERYEQYF. As DNA, the CDR3 is TGCAGCGCCGCCAATGGCTGGGCAGGGGAACGGTACGAGCAGTACTTC.

Comment on this clonotype: Given a much more abundant clone one base away, this may be a read error. The chain uses TRBV20-1 and TRBJ2-5; D gene ambiguous. The CDR3 sequence is 12 residues long. V lost 7 bases to trimming and J lost 3 bases, with 12 bases between them. Germline V gene data show CDR1 as DFQATT and CDR2 as SNEGSKA (reference sequence). The CDR3 DNA follows: TGCAGTGGCCCTGGACGGGAAGAGACCCAGTACTTC. Amino acid sequence: CSGPGREETQYF.

This clonotype was picked up a small number of times. This chain uses TRBV7-2 with TRBJ2-7, with D uncertain. Germline CDR1 and CDR2: SGHTA and FQGNSA. The germline V and J ends were trimmed by 1 base and 0 bases, with 10 bases remaining between them. The CDR3 runs 15 residues. CDR3 nucleotide sequence: TGTGCCAGCAGCTTAGAACAGATCTACTCCTACGAGCAGTACTTC. It is translated as CASSLEQIYSYEQYF.

This clonotype was seen many times. V and J are TRBV4-1 and TRBJ2-7; 9 bases fit TRBD2. V dropped 3 bases and J dropped 0; count of bases not matched to a gene: 6. CDR1 is MGHRA, CDR2 YSYEKL, per germline. This CDR3 has 16 amino acids. Here the CDR3 DNA reads TGCGCCAGCAGCCAGGGAGCGGGGGGCCGCTCCTACGAGCAGTACTTC. Protein: CASSQGAGGRSYEQYF.